These 32 T cell receptor beta chains came from one sample sequenced in a study of CD8+ T cells in alopecia areata. RNA was extracted and reverse transcribed into cDNA as the sequencing template. The repertoire was sequenced with immunoSEQ multiplex PCR; TCRdb's copy has only in-frame clones and lacks some. The repertoire holds some 130,000 clones, with approximately 49% as singletons. Sequenced material: CD8+ T cells sorted from blood, taken at week 0. The receptors derive from a human donor with alopecia areata.

This clone was observed a few times. This chain links TRBV19 with TRBJ2-1; 7 bases agree with TRBD1. V lost 10 bases, J lost 7 bases, and 7 bases stayed unmatched. Germline lookup yields CDR1 LNHDA and CDR2 SQIVND (reference sequence). This CDR3 has 12 residues. The CDR3 protein is CATSQGMNEQFF. The CDR3 DNA follows: TGTGCCACCTCACAGGGGATGAATGAGCAGTTCTTC. Drawing the rest from reference TRBV19 and TRBJ2-1, the complete variable domain is DGGITQSPKYLFRKEGQNVTLSCEQNLNHDAMYWYRQDPGQGLRLIYYSQIVNDFQKGDIAEGYSVSREKKESFPLTVTSAQKNPTAFYLCATSQGMNEQFFGPGTRLTVL.

J is TRBJ2-3 and V is TRBV5-1; the D is unclear. In germline, CDR1 is SGHRS, CDR2 YFSETQ. V shed 1 base and J shed 7 bases, with 10 bases lying between them. This CDR3 is built from 13 residues. In nucleotides, the CDR3 is TGCGCCAGCAGCTTGTGGCAGGCTAATACGCAGTATTTT. Translated: CASSLWQANTQYF.

V is TRBV30 and J is TRBJ2-2; D may be TRBD1 or TRBD2 (5 bases each). V was cut by 1 base and J by 6 bases, with 18 bases left in between. The CDR3 is made up of 16 amino acids. Germline values: CDR1 GTSNPN, CDR2 SVGIG (reference sequence). The CDR3 protein is CAWSGAGTRSPGELFF. The CDR3 DNA reads as TGTGCCTGGAGTGGCGCCGGGACCCGATCCCCCGGGGAGCTGTTTTTT.

This chain connects TRBV29-1 to TRBJ1-2, with 9 bases that match TRBD1. Germline values: CDR1 SQVTM, CDR2 ANQGSEA. Unmatched junction bases numbered 4, after V lost 5 bases and J lost 3 bases. The CDR3 totals 13 residues. CDR3 region: CSVWDRDDYGYTF. For the CDR3, the DNA is TGCAGCGTTTGGGACAGGGATGACTATGGCTACACCTTC.

This sequence joins TRBV29-1 and TRBJ1-2; D gene unclear. V was pared by 2 bases and J by 2 bases, with 9 bases between. CDR3 length equals 13 residues. Germline loops: CDR1 SQVTM, CDR2 ANQGSEA. This CDR3 is CSVELGSNYGYTF. In DNA form, the CDR3 reads TGCAGCGTTGAATTAGGCAGCAACTATGGCTACACCTTC.

This clone was recorded a few times. Other DNA sequences of this sample code for an identical CDR3. The CDR3, as DNA: TGTGCCAGCAGTGACGGGGATAGCACAGATACGCAGTATTTT. It codes for CASSDGDSTDTQYF. The gene calls are TRBV6-4 and TRBJ2-3; no firm D call. The CDR3 extends over 14 amino acids. The germline V gene has CDR1 MRHNA and CDR2 SNTAGT. V was cut by 2 bases and J by 0 bases, with 6 bases left in between.

The sample holds a few counts of this clone. The chain recombines TRBV11-2 with TRBJ2-1; 8 nucleotides agree with TRBD2. J gave up 7 bases and V 5 bases, and 10 bases lay outside the gene matches. Germline V CDR1 and CDR2: SGHAT, FQNNGV. This CDR3 contains 15 residues. For the CDR3, the DNA is TGTGCCAGCAGCCCCGAACAGGGACTAGAGAATGAGCAGTTCTTC. It translates to CASSPEQGLENEQFF.

V usage is TRBV7-9 and J usage is TRBJ2-1; no firm D call. Germline lookup yields CDR1 SEHNR and CDR2 FQNEAQ (reference sequence). This CDR3 is built from 14 residues. V was clipped by 1 base and J by 6 bases, with 10 bases between them. CDR3 sequence (DNA): TGTGCCAGCAGCTTAGTTCTCGGCCTCAATGAGCAGTTCTTC. The encoded protein is CASSLVLGLNEQFF.

The J gene is TRBJ2-1, the V gene TRBV29-1; TRBD1 agrees at 8 bases. The CDR3 is made up of 13 amino acids. The germline V gene has CDR1 SQVTM and CDR2 ANQGSEA. J lost 0 bases, V lost 6 bases, and 1 base had no gene match. The CDR3 region is CSVTGASYNEQFF. CDR3 bases: TGCAGCGTGACAGGGGCCTCCTACAATGAGCAGTTCTTC.

This clone was seen more than once but under ten times. The CDR3 here is CASSLLTGDTQYF. The DNA of the CDR3 is TGTGCCAGCAGCTTGCTCACGGGAGATACGCAGTATTTT. This chain joins TRBV13 and TRBJ2-3; D gene uncertain. From germline, CDR1 is PRHDT and CDR2 FYEKMQ (reference sequence). The CDR3 is made up of 13 amino acids. With 3 bases removed from V and 5 bases from J, the gap between germline ends came to 9 bases.

This clone occurred a few times. The chain joins TRBV13 to TRBJ2-4, with D possibly matching TRBD2 (5 bases). The CDR3 loop spans 14 amino acids. Germline CDR1 and CDR2: PRHDT and FYEKMQ (reference sequence). Trimming removed 1 base at V and 2 bases at J, with 6 bases between. CDR3 residues: CASSLAGTKNIQYF. The CDR3 DNA sequence: TGTGCCAGCAGCTTAGCGGGGACCAAAAACATTCAGTACTTC.

V and J are TRBV19 and TRBJ1-2, with 9 nucleotides matching TRBD1. This CDR3 has 15 amino acids. Per the germline V gene, CDR1 is LNHDA and CDR2 is SQIVND (reference sequence). Trimming cost V 5 bases and J 3 bases; bases outside gene matches: 7. The CDR3: CASSAPRTGDYGYTF. The CDR3 DNA sequence: TGTGCCAGTAGTGCACCAAGGACAGGGGACTATGGCTACACCTTC.

The chain joins TRBV30 to TRBJ2-1; 11 nucleotides align to TRBD1. CDR3 length equals 15 residues. V lost 2 bases, J lost 8 bases, and 8 bases stayed unmatched. Germline CDR1 and CDR2: GTSNPN and SVGIG (reference sequence). CDR3 sequence reads: CAWSQGTGGQDEQFF. The CDR3 nucleotides are TGTGCCTGGAGTCAGGGGACAGGGGGACAAGATGAGCAGTTCTTC.

The chain couples TRBV7-9 to TRBJ1-2; TRBD1 matches 9 bases. With V trimmed by 4 bases and J by 3 bases, 6 bases remained unmatched. Germline V gene data show CDR1 as SEHNR and CDR2 as FQNEAQ (reference sequence). The CDR3 covers 15 residues. The CDR3 region is CASSSPRTGDYGYTF. CDR3 nucleotide sequence: TGTGCCAGCAGCTCCCCGAGGACAGGGGACTATGGCTACACCTTC.

The chain is built from TRBV23-1 and TRBJ2-5; D ambiguous. TRBV23-1 is identified as an open reading frame with a role that is uncertain. V was pared by 4 bases and J by 4 bases, with 16 bases between. This CDR3 region has 15 residues. CDR3 DNA sequence: TGCGCCAGCAGTCGGGCAGCCGAAGACGGAGAGACCCAGTACTTC. Its translation: CASSRAAEDGETQYF.

The chain is built from TRBV6-1 and TRBJ2-5; a possible D gene is TRBD1 (5 bases). The CDR3 length is 14 residues. The germline V gene encodes CDR1 MNHNS and CDR2 SASEGT. V lost 6 bases to trimming and J lost 1 base, with 12 bases between them. Here the CDR3 reads CASSQTVTQETQYF. CDR3 in DNA: TGTGCCAGCAGCCAGACAGTAACCCAAGAGACCCAGTACTTC.

The rearrangement links TRBV13 to TRBJ2-7; 10 bases are a match to TRBD1. Germline CDR1 PRHDT, CDR2 FYEKMQ (reference sequence). The CDR3 contains 14 residues. The trim removed 5 bases at V and 5 bases at J, leaving 6 bases unmatched. For the CDR3, the DNA is TGTGCCAGCAGCACGACAGGGGGCGGCGACGAGCAGTACTTC. Protein product: CASSTTGGGDEQYF.

This clone has more than one count but fewer than ten. The chain is built from TRBV27 and TRBJ1-4; D is undetermined. Looked up from germline, CDR1 is MNHEY and CDR2 is SMNVEV (reference sequence). The CDR3 totals 17 residues. Trimming removed 3 bases from V and 3 bases from J, with 17 bases in between. The DNA for the CDR3 is TGTGCCAGCAGTTTGCACCCCCTTCCCGGGGCTAATGAAAAACTGTTTTTT. It specifies CASSLHPLPGANEKLFF.

In this sample, this clone turned up a few times. The chain is built from TRBV6-1 and TRBJ1-5; maybe TRBD1 (5 bases). Germline V gives CDR1 MNHNS, CDR2 SASEGT. The CDR3 runs to 14 residues. Trimming pared 10 bases from V and 7 bases from J, leaving 20 bases between. This CDR3 reads CAIEESGRGQPQHF. CDR3 nucleotides: TGTGCCATAGAGGAATCAGGGAGGGGACAGCCCCAGCATTTT.

This clone was seen more than once but under ten times. The chain has TRBV9 and TRBJ2-7; 7 bases map to TRBD1. Germline V gene sequence: CDR1 SGDLS, CDR2 YYNGEE. There are 15 residues in the CDR3. V dropped 3 bases and J dropped 2; count of bases not matched to a gene: 8. As DNA, the CDR3 is TGTGCCAGCAGCGAAGGGACAGCGATCACCTACGAGCAGTACTTC. The encoded protein is CASSEGTAITYEQYF.

This clone was recorded only once. This chain uses TRBV30 with TRBJ2-1, with a weak D call TRBD1 (6 bases). In germline, CDR1 is GTSNPN, CDR2 SVGIG (reference sequence). The CDR3 is 16 residues long. Trimming cost V 0 bases and J 12 bases, with 24 bases left between them. The CDR3 DNA sequence: TGTGCCTGGAGTGTATTCCCAGGGGCTTTAACCCCCGGGCAGTTCTTC. As protein: CAWSVFPGALTPGQFF. Variable domain in full (rest from reference TRBV30 and TRBJ2-1): SQTIHQWPATLVQPVGSPLSLECTVEGTSNPNLYWYRQAAGRGLQLLFYSVGIGQISSEVPQNLSASRPQDRQFILSSKKLLLSDSGFYLCAWSVFPGALTPGQFFGPGTRLTVL.

The genes are TRBV5-6 and TRBJ2-7; D is unresolved. Trimming left V 0 bases short and J 6 bases short, with 7 bases between. This CDR3 is built from 12 residues. CDR1 and CDR2 (germline): SGHDT, YYEEEE. CDR3 in DNA: TGTGCCAGCAGCTTGGGGGATTCCGAGCAGTACTTC. Protein sequence: CASSLGDSEQYF.

The J gene is TRBJ2-1, the V gene TRBV9, with 12 bases aligning to TRBD2. Trimming at V came to 3 bases and at J to 7 bases, leaving 14 bases not matched to a gene. Germline values: CDR1 SGDLS, CDR2 YYNGEE. The CDR3 loop spans 18 amino acids. CDR3 nucleotides: TGTGCCAGCAGCGGACCATCCCTAGCGGGGGGGCCTACTAATGAGCAGTTCTTC. Encoded protein: CASSGPSLAGGPTNEQFF.

This clone has more than one count but fewer than ten. The V call is TRBV5-4, the J call TRBJ1-1; D is unclear. The length of the CDR3 is 15 residues. The V end was cut by 1 base, the J end by 3 bases, with 13 bases between. In germline, CDR1 is SGHNT, CDR2 YYREEE (reference sequence). DNA of the CDR3: TGTGCCAGCAGCTTGTCGTTGGAGTGGGACACTGAAGCTTTCTTT. This codes for CASSLSLEWDTEAFF. The full variable domain, in which reference TRBV5-4 and TRBJ1-1 provide the parts outside the CDR3, is ETGVTQSPTHLIKTRGQQVTLRCSSQSGHNTVSWYQQALGQGPQFIFQYYREEENGRGNFPPRFSGLQFPNYSSELNVNALELDDSALYLCASSLSLEWDTEAFFGQGTRLTVV.

The sample holds one count of this clone. The chain combines TRBV5-6 with TRBJ1-2; 9 nucleotides match TRBD1. Germline V gene data show CDR1 as SGHDT and CDR2 as YYEEEE. There are 15 residues in the CDR3. After removal of 2 bases from V and 8 bases from J, the junction contained 10 bases not matched to a gene. CDR3 bases: TGTGCCAGCAGCTTTGGTACAGGGGGCGCCGACGGCTACACCTTC. It codes for CASSFGTGGADGYTF.

The chain employs TRBV7-2 and TRBJ2-7; the D is unclear. The CDR3 sequence is 14 residues long. The germline V gene has CDR1 SGHTA and CDR2 FQGNSA. Trimming stripped 5 bases from V and 2 bases from J, with 13 bases between. This chain's CDR3 is CASSLYSLPYEQYF. DNA for the CDR3: TGTGCCAGCAGCCTATATTCCTTACCCTACGAGCAGTACTTC.

The V and J genes are TRBV5-1 and TRBJ2-7; 7 nucleotides agree with TRBD2. Germline-derived CDR1 and CDR2 are SGHRS and YFSETQ. CDR3 length: 14 amino acids. V lost 5 bases, J lost 2 bases, and 7 bases stayed unmatched. The CDR3 nucleotides read TGCGCCAGCAGAGAGGGCGGGGGAACCTACGAGCAGTACTTC. Its translation is CASREGGGTYEQYF.

This chain uses TRBV29-1 with TRBJ1-2; no reliable D call. V lost 4 bases and J lost 8, with 11 bases in between. The CDR3 consists of 11 residues. Germline V CDR1 and CDR2: SQVTM, ANQGSEA. CDR3 bases: TGCAGCGTTGCCAGGAGGGAAGGCTACACCTTC. Amino acids: CSVARREGYTF.

V is TRBV7-9 and J is TRBJ2-7; the D is unclear. This CDR3 has 13 amino acids. The germline gives CDR1 SEHNR, CDR2 FQNEAQ (reference sequence). With 1 base removed from V and 5 bases from J, the gap between germline ends came to 9 bases. The CDR3 DNA follows: TGTGCCAGCAGCTTAGAGAGCGACCACGAGCAGTACTTC. Its protein product is CASSLESDHEQYF.

This clone has a handful of counts. The rearrangement joins TRBV27 to TRBJ2-7, with D perhaps TRBD2 (6 bases). This CDR3 has 15 residues. Germline-derived CDR1 and CDR2 are MNHEY and SMNVEV (reference sequence). V was clipped by 5 bases and J by 4 bases, with 18 bases between them. CDR3 amino acids: CASSPGGQFPYEQYF. DNA for the CDR3: TGTGCCAGCAGTCCCGGGGGTCAGTTTCCATACGAGCAGTACTTC.

V is TRBV13 and J is TRBJ2-7; 7 nucleotides line up with TRBD1. The CDR3 extends over 15 amino acids. Germline assignment: CDR1 PRHDT and CDR2 FYEKMQ (reference sequence). V shed 1 base and J 5 bases; nucleotides not matched to a gene: 8. In DNA, the CDR3 is TGTGCCAGCAGCTTAGTGACAGGGCTGTCCGACGAGCAGTACTTC. This translates into CASSLVTGLSDEQYF.

V usage is TRBV7-9 and J usage is TRBJ2-5; D possibly corresponds to TRBD1 (5 bases). CDR3 size: 13 residues. Trimming shortened V by 2 bases and J by 8 bases, and 12 bases separated the two germline ends. From germline, CDR1 is SEHNR and CDR2 FQNEAQ (reference sequence). CDR3: CASSLTGVLTQYF. As DNA, the CDR3 is TGTGCCAGCAGCTTAACAGGCGTCCTCACCCAGTACTTC.